Each of the 21 T cell receptor beta chains below was sequenced from the same sample in a study of OX40 agonist ivuxolimab in advanced cancers. Data came from immunoSEQ multiplex PCR; TCRdb stores just in-frame clones and leaves some out. The data hold approximately 64,000 clones, with 85% observed a single time. The source material was CD4+ or CD8+ T cells sorted from blood, sampled in a trial of the OX40 agonist ivuxolimab. These receptors all stem from an adult with an advanced solid tumor such as melanoma, head and neck, liver or kidney cancer.

The chain employs TRBV7-8 and TRBJ1-5; D call uncertain. V lost 5 bases to trimming and J lost 1 base, with 12 bases between them. This CDR3 has 15 residues. Germline CDR1 reads SGHVS; CDR2 reads FQNEAQ. Written as DNA, the CDR3 is TGTGCCAGCAGCCCCCACCGGAGCAGCAATCAGCCCCAGCATTTT. Translated, it gives CASSPHRSSNQPQHF.

The chain has TRBV19 and TRBJ1-2; 7 bases match TRBD1. CDR1 LNHDA and CDR2 SQIVND come from the germline V gene (reference sequence). CDR3 length: 16 residues. V lost 5 bases, J lost 4 bases, and 13 bases stayed unmatched. The CDR3 bases are TGTGCCAGTAGTCTCCGTAGCAACAGGGGTGCCTATGGCTACACCTTC. It codes for CASSLRSNRGAYGYTF.

This chain connects TRBV7-9 to TRBJ2-3, with 10 bases that match TRBD2. Looked up from germline, CDR1 is SEHNR and CDR2 is FQNEAQ (reference sequence). This CDR3 is built from 18 residues. V shed 7 bases and J 4 bases; nucleotides not matched to a gene: 17. Written as DNA, the CDR3 is TGTGCCAGCACCTTCCGGTCCTTAGCGGGAGGTGGGTCAGATACGCAGTATTTT. Its translation is CASTFRSLAGGGSDTQYF.

This clone showed up just a few times. The rearrangement joins TRBV19 to TRBJ1-5; TRBD1 is a possible D gene (6 bases). CDR3 size: 15 residues. V was clipped by 7 bases and J by 3 bases, with 16 bases between them. The germline CDR1 and CDR2 sequences are LNHDA and SQIVND (reference sequence). CDR3 nucleotide sequence: TGTGCCAGTAAGTGGTCGGACAGCCACAATCAGCCCCAGCATTTT. It encodes CASKWSDSHNQPQHF.

The V and J genes are TRBV7-9 and TRBJ1-5, with TRBD1 matching over 9 bases. The CDR3 covers 14 residues. V gave up 5 bases and J gave up 4 bases; unmatched junction bases: 3. CDR1 is SEHNR, CDR2 FQNEAQ, per germline (reference sequence). Here the CDR3 DNA reads TGTGCCAGCAGCGGACAGGGGTGGAATCAGCCCCAGCATTTT. Protein product: CASSGQGWNQPQHF.

J is TRBJ2-7 and V is TRBV27, with D tentatively TRBD2 (6 bases). CDR1 and CDR2 (germline): MNHEY, SMNVEV (reference sequence). V lost 5 bases to trimming and J lost 5 bases, with 16 bases between them. The CDR3 contains 14 residues. CDR3 in amino acids: CASSPGLPGHEQYF. The CDR3 DNA reads as TGTGCCAGCAGTCCGGGACTCCCTGGCCACGAGCAGTACTTC.

This clone was observed a single time. The V and J genes are TRBV2 and TRBJ2-5, with D hard to call. Trimming removed 8 bases from V and 2 bases from J, with 3 bases in between. The CDR3 consists of 10 residues. The germline V gene encodes CDR1 SNHLY and CDR2 FYNNEI. The CDR3 region is CASLQETQYF. Here the CDR3 DNA reads TGTGCCAGCCTACAAGAGACCCAGTACTTC.

A single count supports this clone. J is TRBJ1-4 and V is TRBV18; a possible D gene is TRBD1 (6 bases). Trimming stripped 4 bases from V and 7 bases from J, with 10 bases between. Germline V lookup: CDR1 KGHSH, CDR2 LQKENI. The CDR3 contains 13 residues. In DNA, the CDR3 is TGTGCCAGCTCACTTCAGGGGCGTGAAAAACTGTTTTTT. Translation gives CASSLQGREKLFF.

This clone came up once. The chain has TRBV6-5 and TRBJ2-1; 9 nucleotides line up with TRBD1. Germline CDR1 is MNHEY and CDR2 is SVGAGI. The CDR3 totals 15 residues. J was trimmed by 5 bases and V by 6 bases; bases with no gene match: 8. The CDR3 DNA reads TGTGCCAGCAGAATCGACAGGGGGATGGACAATGAGCAGTTCTTC. This codes for CASRIDRGMDNEQFF.

The chain carries TRBV9 and TRBJ1-3; D remains ambiguous. The CDR3 is 15 amino acids. Germline values: CDR1 SGDLS, CDR2 YYNGEE. V gave up 1 base and J gave up 0 bases, with 8 bases separating them. The CDR3 sequence: CASSVTAFSGNTIYF. The CDR3 DNA sequence: TGTGCCAGCAGCGTAACGGCCTTCTCTGGAAACACCATATATTTT.

V and J are TRBV7-8 and TRBJ2-5; 9 positions agree with TRBD1. V gave up 5 bases and J gave up 9 bases; unmatched junction bases: 13. This CDR3 has 15 residues. Germline lookup yields CDR1 SGHVS and CDR2 FQNEAQ. CDR3 residues: CASSGRGRDRDAQYF. DNA of the CDR3: TGTGCCAGCAGCGGTAGGGGGCGGGACAGGGACGCCCAGTACTTC.

The V gene is TRBV11-2, the J gene TRBJ1-3; no clear D gene. Per the germline V gene, CDR1 is SGHAT and CDR2 is FQNNGV. There are 15 residues in the CDR3. V was trimmed by 3 bases and J by 2 bases, leaving 11 bases between them. CDR3 nucleotide sequence: TGTGCCAGCAGCTTCCGCGGGTTGGCTGGAAACACCATATATTTT. As protein: CASSFRGLAGNTIYF.

The V call is TRBV5-4, the J call TRBJ2-7; TRBD2 agrees at 7 bases. The CDR3 spans 13 residues. V lost 4 bases and J lost 3; bases outside the gene matches: 4. CDR1 is SGHNT, CDR2 YYREEE, per germline (reference sequence). DNA for the CDR3: TGTGCCAGCAGCCGCCGGGGGGACTACGAGCAGTACTTC. It specifies CASSRRGDYEQYF.

The chain is built from TRBV19 and TRBJ2-7; TRBD2 might be the D (6 bases). CDR1 and CDR2 (germline): LNHDA, SQIVND (reference sequence). This CDR3 region has 13 residues. Trimming removed 3 bases from V and 1 base from J, with 7 bases in between. CDR3 region: CASSMGRSYEQYF. The CDR3 nucleotides read TGTGCCAGTAGTATGGGGAGGTCCTACGAGCAGTACTTC.

The chain carries TRBV6-5 and TRBJ2-7; weak D call: TRBD2 (8 bases). CDR1 is MNHEY, CDR2 SVGAGI, per germline. This CDR3 comprises 15 residues. V was trimmed by 0 bases and J by 7 bases, leaving 16 bases between them. This chain's CDR3 is CASSYSAGAGGEQYF. The CDR3 DNA sequence: TGTGCCAGCAGTTACTCAGCGGGGGCAGGGGGAGAGCAGTACTTC.

This clone was recorded once. The gene calls are TRBV21-1 and TRBJ2-1; the table calls TRBD2, which could not be checked here. TRBV21-1 constitutes a pseudogene. The CDR3 has 14 amino acids. The CDR3 DNA sequence: TGTGCCAGCAGCCGACTAGCGAAATACAATGAGCAGTTCTTC. Translated, it gives CASSRLAKYNEQFF.

Notes on this clone: One end of the junction is discordant with germline, which a read error may explain. The chain has TRBV5-4 and TRBJ2-1; 7 nucleotides match TRBD2. CDR1 and CDR2 (germline): SGHNT, YYREEE (reference sequence). This CDR3 has 15 amino acids. The CDR3 loop reads CASSPSGGRRNGQFF. The CDR3 DNA follows: TGTGCCAGCAGCCCATCCGGCGGGAGAAGGAATGGGCAGTTCTTC.

This clone has only one observation. CDR3 residues: CASSRGRDTEAFF. DNA of the CDR3: TGTGCCAGCAGCCGAGGGAGGGACACTGAAGCTTTCTTT. The rearrangement links TRBV7-9 to TRBJ1-1; D call uncertain. Germline CDR1 and CDR2: SEHNR and FQNEAQ (reference sequence). V lost 5 bases, J lost 3 bases, and 10 bases lay in between. CDR3 size: 13 residues.

The chain is built from TRBV19 and TRBJ2-7; D is uncertain. In germline, CDR1 is LNHDA, CDR2 SQIVND (reference sequence). V was pared by 3 bases and J by 3 bases, with 6 bases between. There are 12 residues in the CDR3. The CDR3 coding sequence is TGTGCCAGTAGTATGGCCGGCTACGAGCAGTACTTC. Translating gives CASSMAGYEQYF.

This clone was seen more than once but under ten times. The chain has TRBV7-9 and TRBJ1-1; the match to TRBD1 covers 7 bases. V was clipped by 3 bases and J by 1 base; unmatched bases: 5. Germline assignment: CDR1 SEHNR and CDR2 FQNEAQ (reference sequence). This CDR3 spans 15 amino acids. The CDR3 DNA follows: TGTGCCAGCAGCTTGTCGGGACAGAGGAACACTGAAGCTTTCTTT. Translation: CASSLSGQRNTEAFF.

The CDR3 sequence: CASSLAGINTEAFF. The CDR3 DNA reads TGTGCCAGCAGTTTAGCGGGAATAAACACTGAAGCTTTCTTT. V is TRBV27 and J is TRBJ1-1; D not resolved. The length of the CDR3 is 14 residues. V lost 2 bases and J 2 bases, leaving 9 bases between the germline ends. CDR1 MNHEY and CDR2 SMNVEV come from the germline V gene (reference sequence).